The sequence of this T cell receptor (beta chain) was determined in a study of blood T cell repertoires in COVID-19. Whole-study context: Both acute and convalescent COVID-19 samples were obtained from the United States, Italy and Spain. T cells, B-cell-depleted T cells, or PBMCs provided the cDNA or gDNA that served as material.

The germline gives CDR1 SEHNR, CDR2 FQNEAQ (reference sequence). V was shortened by 4 bases and J by 4 bases, with 10 bases between the two germline ends. This CDR3 comprises 14 residues. Authors' processing steps: Amplification of reference gene primers provided the estimated nucleated cell counts. The data were produced by immunoSEQ multiplex PCR, yet TCRdb's version contains in-frame clones alone and is incomplete. V and J calls and clone size are given by that table; D and trimming were obtained from the DNA. The sample lists 140,000 to 150,000 clones, more than 80% seen once, with roughly 8% in the top ten.

V and J are TRBV7-9 and TRBJ1-4; possible D gene TRBD1, 6 bases. This clonotype originated in a human donor with acute or convalescent COVID-19. The donor label of this sample is uncertain. Input material: peripheral blood. CDR3 residues: CASSSTGFNEKLFF. In nucleotides, the CDR3 is TGTGCCAGCAGCTCTACAGGGTTTAATGAAAAACTGTTTTTT.